This record looks at one T cell receptor beta chain sequence and its context. The clone's antigen remains unknown. Within one base of it there is no much larger clone, and no base qualities were kept. The CDR1 and CDR2 encoded by the germline V gene are ENHRY and SYGVKD. CDR3 length: 17 amino acids, cysteine to phenylalanine. Only the CDR3 DNA stays, 51 bases, in frame from base 1. Relative to germline, V is missing 6 bases and J is missing 0 bases, with 9 bases of the junction outside any gene match. This specimen comes from a study of cytomegalovirus exposure and HLA in healthy donors (dated by TCRdb to 2016 to 2017). Study-level background: An earlier analysis of several hundred of the donors reported 250 to 300 Gb of sequence data and 117 million unique TCR beta sequences obtained from 150 million to 200 million T cells. Four to six DR-DQ haplotypes were handled as single units for association and clustering, since linkage in the cohort was strong. An early release covering some 640 HLA-typed donors comprised about 310 gigabases of sequencing data and approximately 80 million unique TCR sequences. The aim of the study was to test whether cataloging public T cell receptors could identify signatures of past pathogen exposure. The later analysis used no new phenotypic data to find candidate immune exposures, relying instead on TCR beta sequences and their occurrence across donors. In an earlier analysis of 500 to 650 of the donors, high-throughput TCR beta sequencing was used to judge whether each TCR beta V gene segment behaved as functional or pseudogenic. The T cell repertoires of 666 subjects were profiled by immunosequencing and related to cytomegalovirus serostatus. A later genetic analysis took genome-wide SNP genotypes for about 65% of the 666 donors and used that subset as a discovery cohort. To predict cytomegalovirus infection status, the study combined high-throughput TCR immunosequencing, statistical association of individual TCRs with disease status, and machine learning. On average, about 200,000 unique TCR beta nucleotide sequences were sequenced per donor among a few hundred genotyped donors of the cohort, with roughly a sixth of those sequences being non-productive. The number of donors typed differed by locus, with about 620-630 for A, B, C, DRB1 and DQB1, 522 for DQA1, over 600 for DPA1, and around 430 for DPB1. HLA typing covered class I and class II loci at four-digit resolution. Alongside the repertoire data, information on donor age, sex, ethnicity and CMV serostatus was compiled. A later analysis re-examined previously published TCR beta repertoires from about 670 donors and added high-resolution HLA genotyping to investigate patterns of TCR occurrence. Of the roughly 430 genotyped donors, about 80% fell in the genetic ancestry cluster associated with self-reported Caucasian donors. All discovery cohort repertoires had been generated on a single sequencing platform. A separate validation cohort of about 110 different subjects was used in addition to the approximately 610-subject first cohort.

Receptor libraries were prepared by the immunoSEQ multiplex PCR assay. For the multiplex PCR, a mixture combining 60 forward primers for TCR Vbeta segments and 13 reverse primers for TCR Jbeta segments was used. The CDR3 region of rearranged TCR beta genes was amplified from genomic DNA with a multiplex PCR assay. The Illumina HiSeq System was used to sequence the amplified TCR beta libraries as 87-base-pair reads. In the original analysis: A later analysis tallied some 79 million unique TCR beta chains across the 550 to 850 repertoires, and around 10 million of those chains were shared by two or more donors. Raw reads were error-corrected and collapsed into unique sequences with a nearest-neighbor algorithm that merged closely related sequences to remove PCR and sequencing errors. Alignment of CDR3 sequences to IMGT reference sequences was used to assign V, D and J gene segments. Each retained sequence needed at least a six-nucleotide match to both a V gene segment and a J gene segment. A rearrangement was called productive if the CDR3 had no stop codons and remained in frame with V and J, and every other rearrangement was called non-productive. CDR3 was defined by IMGT convention, running from the second conserved V-encoded cysteine to the conserved J-encoded phenylalanine. The earlier analysis of about 640 of the donors excluded any sequence lacking an unambiguous match to a single V gene segment. An earlier analysis of fewer than 750 of the donors classified V segments as functional when productive rearrangements were above 56.7% and as segregating when the standard deviation between donors was above 5%. A statistical classification framework was built to diagnose cytomegalovirus status from the catalog of TCR beta chain sequences. In a later analysis, V and J genes were assigned by comparing TCR nucleotide sequences against IMGT/GENE-DB human TR gene sequences. In a later analysis, CDR3 sequences and most-parsimonious VDJ recombination scenarios were assigned using the TCRdist pipeline. In a later analysis, every TCR beta chain was defined by the combination of its CDR3 amino acid sequence and its V-gene family, and reads without a unique V-gene family were dropped. In a later analysis, nearly 600 highly shared, low-generation-probability nucleotide sequences were removed to address suspected cross-contamination and a sequencing artifact. A later analysis calculated a clonal expansion index for each public chain from normalized within-repertoire ranks of inferred template counts. In a later analysis, generation probabilities were computed using a VDJ recombination model fitted to out-of-frame rearrangements, and the results were checked against IGoR. Hypergeometric tests were used in a later analysis to score TCR-TCR, TCR-HLA and TCR-CMV co-occurrence, with a repertoire-size bias correction applied to the TCR pairs. In a later analysis, false discovery rates were estimated by permuting HLA or CMV assignments 20 times. A later analysis grouped co-occurring TCRs with DBSCAN, adding TCRdist sequence similarity when clustering within HLA-allele-positive subsets. Co-occurrence clustering excluded repertoires with fewer than 30,000 or more than 120,000 public chains, plus five with anomalous nucleotide sharing. Imported from immuneACCESS, the table was reduced by TCRdb to in-frame sequences with V and J called. These copies leave out some clones; in studies compared against another copy, an unresolved V gene accounts for under half, and the cause of the remainder is not known. The V and J calls and clone size are taken from that table; D and trimming were inferred from the DNA. In this sample the table shows 100,000 to 150,000 clones, 74% of which occur a single time. The top ten clonotypes cover roughly 4.1% of the sample.

General study outcomes and caveats: Across donors, most TCR sequences were observed very rarely, whereas some public TCRs were present in many individuals. A later analysis associated around 16,000 TCR beta sequences with specific HLA alleles at a false discovery rate of 0.05. The authors suggested that the approach could potentially be generalized to other disease states and immunological phenotypes. A further reported finding was that TCR beta sequences accurately predicted the HLA-A and HLA-B alleles for most subjects in the first cohort. Broadly in line with IMGT annotations, most TCR beta V segments showed up in productive rearrangements about 87% or about 30% of the time in an earlier analysis of several hundred of the donors. When HLA alleles, especially DR and DQ, strongly co-occurred, attributing TCR associations to individual alleles was difficult. A later genetic analysis associated a missense DCLRE1C variant with V-gene and J-gene trimming of TCR beta chains, and an independent cohort replicated the association. A cluster of highly shared sequence variants was judged likely to represent a technical artifact of the sequencing pipeline. According to a later analysis, parvovirus B19, influenza, CMV and Epstein-Barr virus appeared linked to several top co-occurrence clusters. Compared with equally common non-associated chains, HLA-associated TCR beta chains in a later analysis were more clonally expanded and had lower generation probabilities. The study listed 164 TCR beta chains as associated with cytomegalovirus. Linkage disequilibrium might explain the correlated functional status among segregating V segments, but an unknown experimental factor could not be ruled out. Immune exposure information for the cohort was limited to CMV serostatus. The classifier was reported to diagnose cytomegalovirus status with high specificity and sensitivity in both the original cohort and the validation cohort. Because counts were too low, some 17 rarely observed V segments, including chromosome 9 orphons, were left out of the earlier analysis of approximately 500 of the donors. A few of the identified cytomegalovirus-associated TCR beta chains were confirmed in vitro to be specific for cytomegalovirus antigens. In this cohort, only TCR beta chains were sequenced, and detectable features were limited by the absence of alpha or paired-chain data. Because HLA typing was unavailable for some donors at each locus, only the typed subset was used in association tests. In a later genetic analysis, fewer N-insertions in productive TCRs were reported among donors in an Asian-associated ancestry cluster than the approximately 670-donor mean. Sequencing depth was assumed to be roughly uniform across donors in the presence/absence analyses, though that assumption may not hold. Some IMGT-functional V segments, including TRBV6-2 and TRBV6-3, could not be distinguished by the 87-base-pair reads and were therefore excluded. In a later analysis, most CMV-associated TCR beta chains were found to appear HLA-restricted, with HLA associations seemingly driven largely by CMV exposure. According to a later analysis, TCR association rates differed among HLA loci, with DRB1 alleles showing the most associated TCRs and HLA-C alleles showing the fewest.

The cohort consisted of 600 to 700 healthy bone marrow donors. At the time of sampling, every cohort member was nominally healthy, though immune exposures that went unrecorded were likely present. The donor tested CMV seropositive, placing the donor among the roughly 300 seropositive members of the cohort. A peripheral blood sample was collected from each donor, and TCR beta sequencing was performed on peripheral blood mononuclear cells. Genomic DNA extraction from the blood cell samples was performed with the Qiagen DNeasy Blood Extraction Kit. This receptor was identified in a woman in her 50s in good health and CMV-seropositive. The rearrangement joined TRBV10-3 to TRBJ2-1; 9 bases in between match TRBD2. Source material: PBMCs. The nucleotide sequence reads as follows: TGTGCCATCAGAAGTAGCGGGGGAGATAGCTCCTACAATGAGCAGTTCTTC. Its protein is CAIRSSGGDSSYNEQFF.